These 8 T cell receptor beta chains share one sample of origin, sequenced in a study of blood T cells in healthy people across ages. PCR was performed a second time for about 7 to 12 cycles using a sample-barcoded 5' primer and a J-beta primer mix. TCRdb re-called the 5' RACE reads through MiXCR, storing one row per CDR3 protein. This sample yields approximately 800,000 distinct CDR3 sequences, of which approximately 53% are seen a single time; about two fifths belongs to the top ten. The sample taken for sequencing was blood. These receptors came from a man at least 80 years old in good health.

This rearrangement joins TRBV2 to TRBJ2-1; D may be TRBD1 (6 bases). Trimming cost V 6 bases and J 13 bases, with 22 bases left between them. The CDR3 contains 14 residues. The germline CDR1 and CDR2 sequences are SNHLY and FYNNEI. The CDR3 reads CASSLQGTEETQFF. The CDR3, as DNA: TGTGCCAGCAGCCTACAGGGAACAGAAGAAACCCAGTTCTTC.

V is TRBV15 and J is TRBJ2-3; D gene uncertain. CDR1 is LNHNV and CDR2 is YYDKDF in the germline V gene (reference sequence). There are 11 residues in the CDR3. V lost 4 bases to trimming and J lost 14 bases, with 13 bases between them. Here the CDR3 DNA reads TGTGCCACCAGCACTATCGGACGTTCGTATTTT. Residues: CATSTIGRSYF.

The rearrangement links TRBV9 to TRBJ2-5; D call uncertain. The J call is uncertain, as TRBJ2-7 better fits the DNA end. In germline, CDR1 is SGDLS, CDR2 YYNGEE. This CDR3 has 15 residues. The CDR3 DNA sequence: TGTGCCAGCAGCGTAGGGAAAGAACTCCCCTACGAGCAGTACTTC. As protein: CASSVGKELPYEQYF.

This clonotype appeared a few times. The chain uses TRBV5-1 and TRBJ1-2; D possibly corresponds to TRBD1 (5 bases). The CDR3 contains 16 residues. The germline V and J ends were trimmed by 2 bases and 2 bases, with 16 bases remaining between them. CDR1 and CDR2 (germline): SGHRS, YFSETQ. CDR3 in DNA: TGCGCCAGCAGCTTTGTGGAGGGGCGGCCCAACTATGGCTACACCTTC. Translation gives CASSFVEGRPNYGYTF. The whole variable domain, filled in from reference TRBV5-1 and TRBJ1-2, reads KAGVTQTPRYLIKTRGQQVTLSCSPISGHRSVSWYQQTPGQGLQFLFEYFSETQRNKGNFPGRFSGRQFSNSRSEMNVSTLELGDSALYLCASSFVEGRPNYGYTFGSGTRLTVV.

This clonotype was seen repeatedly, ten times or more. This chain connects TRBV27 to TRBJ2-5, with 7 bases fitting TRBD1. This CDR3 is 16 amino acids long. CDR1 is MNHEY, CDR2 SMNVEV, per germline (reference sequence). The junction had 12 bases not matched to a gene; V was cut back by 3 bases and J by 5 bases. The CDR3 here is CASSFRQGVPWETQYF. Written as DNA, the CDR3 is TGTGCCAGCAGTTTCCGCCAGGGGGTACCTTGGGAGACCCAGTACTTC.

V is TRBV15 and J is TRBJ2-6; 7 bases are a match to TRBD2. The CDR3 is 17 residues long. Trimming removed 5 bases from V and 1 base from J; junction bases left unmatched: 8. Per the germline V gene, CDR1 is LNHNV and CDR2 is YYDKDF (reference sequence). In DNA, the CDR3 is TGTGCCACCAGCGTGCCGGGAGGCTCGTCTGGGGCCAACGTCCTGACTTTC. Translating it yields CATSVPGGSSGANVLTF.

This clonotype appeared a few times. V is TRBV24-1 and J is TRBJ2-1; D gene uncertain. In germline, CDR1 is KGHDR, CDR2 SFDVKD. The V and J ends lost 7 bases and 6 bases respectively, with 12 bases between them. The CDR3 loop spans 13 amino acids. CDR3 coding DNA: TGTGCCACCAGAGGTGCGGTACCCAATGAGCAGTTCTTC. This translates into CATRGAVPNEQFF.

The chain uses TRBV15 and TRBJ2-3, with D maybe TRBD1 (5 bases). CDR1 and CDR2 (germline): LNHNV, YYDKDF (reference sequence). V was pared by 6 bases and J by 2 bases, with 18 bases between. This CDR3 comprises 16 residues. CDR3 DNA: TGTGCCACCAGGGGGCCCGGCAGCCCTTCCACAGATACGCAGTATTTT. It specifies CATRGPGSPSTDTQYF.